The next 21 T cell receptor beta chains were all read from a single sample in a study of CD8+CD57+ T cells in acquired aplastic anemia. Patients included in sequencing had previously demonstrated CD8+CD57+ cell expansion by flow cytometry. According to the study, genomic DNA was the template for TCR beta VDJ and CDR3 profiling. TCRdb analysed the reads with MiXCR anew, one entry per CDR3 protein. The sample lists about 150,000 distinct CDR3 sequences, around half seen once, with roughly 12% in the top ten. The sample taken for sequencing was sorted CD4+, CD8+, or CD8+CD57+ T cells (not recorded which) from PBMCs. The receptor set was obtained from a human donor with aplastic anemia.

This clonotype has ten or more counts. CDR3 region: CASKGVEQYF. The CDR3 coding sequence is TGTGCCAGCAAAGGGGTCGAGCAGTACTTC. The chain is built from TRBV2 and TRBJ2-7, with D tentatively TRBD1 (5 bases). Trimming took 7 bases from V and 6 from J, leaving 7 bases between them. The CDR3 sequence is 10 residues long. Germline V CDR1 and CDR2: SNHLY, FYNNEI.

The chain is built from TRBV25-1 and TRBJ1-6; 7 bases are shared with TRBD1. The length of the CDR3 is 15 residues. Germline CDR1 reads MGHDK; CDR2 reads SYGVNS. J was trimmed by 7 bases and V by 4 bases; bases with no gene match: 7. CDR3 sequence: CASSVPGTANSPLHF. The DNA of the CDR3 is TGTGCCAGCAGTGTCCCCGGGACAGCAAATTCACCCCTCCACTTT.

This clonotype was detected a few times. The chain recombines TRBV24-1 with TRBJ1-2; D may be TRBD1 (6 bases). Trimming left V 4 bases short and J 6 bases short, with 11 bases between. This CDR3 has 13 amino acids. Germline assignment: CDR1 KGHDR and CDR2 SFDVKD. The CDR3 sequence is CATSDRDTDGYTF. DNA for the CDR3: TGTGCCACCAGTGACAGGGACACTGATGGCTACACCTTC.

This clonotype occurred a few times. The gene calls are TRBV29-1 and TRBJ1-2; D is possibly TRBD1 (6 bases). V lost 8 bases and J 4 bases, leaving 14 bases between the germline ends. The CDR3 extends over 12 amino acids. Germline CDR1 SQVTM, CDR2 ANQGSEA. The CDR3 region is CSPWTETYGYTF. CDR3 DNA sequence: TGCAGCCCATGGACAGAGACCTATGGCTACACCTTC.

This clonotype was counted a single time. V is TRBV7-3 and J is TRBJ2-7, with D hard to call. Trimming cost V 5 bases and J 6 bases, with 11 bases left between them. Germline lookup yields CDR1 SGHTA and CDR2 FQGTGA. The CDR3 covers 12 residues. The CDR3 region is CASSHYQREQYF. CDR3 in DNA: TGTGCCAGCAGCCATTATCAACGCGAGCAGTACTTC.

This clonotype came up many times. The chain joins TRBV7-2 to TRBJ2-5; D is possibly TRBD1 (5 bases). CDR1 is SGHTA and CDR2 is FQGNSA in the germline V gene. This CDR3 is built from 17 residues. The V gene lost 1 base and the J gene lost 4 bases, with 19 bases spanning the gap. The DNA of the CDR3 is TGTGCCAGCAGCTTAGGATGGGGCGACGGTAACCTAGAGACCCAGTACTTC. It encodes CASSLGWGDGNLETQYF.

This clonotype was counted ten times or more. The chain uses TRBV4-2 and TRBJ1-1; D not resolved. The V gene lost 0 bases and the J gene lost 0 bases, with 5 bases spanning the gap. The CDR3 is 14 amino acids. The germline V gene has CDR1 LGHNA and CDR2 YNFKEQ. The CDR3 nucleotides are TGTGCCAGCAGCCAAGAACAGCTGAACACTGAAGCTTTCTTT. Amino acids: CASSQEQLNTEAFF.

This clonotype has a count of ten or more. This chain joins TRBV11-1 and TRBJ1-2, with 11 bases identical to TRBD1. The CDR3 spans 17 residues. Germline lookup yields CDR1 SGHAT and CDR2 FQDESV (reference sequence). Unmatched junction bases numbered 12, after V lost 7 bases and J lost 2 bases. The CDR3 DNA reads as TGTGCCAGCAACCCACCAGGACAGGGGGCAAAGAACTATGGCTACACCTTC. Its protein is CASNPPGQGAKNYGYTF. The full variable domain, completed using reference TRBV11-1 and TRBJ1-2, is EAEVAQSPRYKITEKSQAVAFWCDPISGHATLYWYRQILGQGPELLVQFQDESVVDDSQLPKDRFSAERLKGVDSTLKIQPAELGDSAMYLCASNPPGQGAKNYGYTFGSGTRLTVV.

The sample holds one count of this clonotype. J is TRBJ1-2 and V is TRBV12-3 or TRBV12-4; TRBD1 matches at 8 bases. Unmatched junction bases numbered 10, after V lost 6 bases and J lost 4 bases. The CDR3 extends over 15 amino acids. The CDR3 DNA sequence: TGTGCCAGCAGCTCCGCCGCCAGGGGGCTCTATGGCTACACCTTC. Protein sequence: CASSSAARGLYGYTF.

The genes are TRBV4-1 and TRBJ1-5, with D maybe TRBD1 (5 bases). Trimming shortened V by 1 base and J by 7 bases, and 11 bases separated the two germline ends. CDR1 and CDR2 from the germline V gene are MGHRA and YSYEKL. This CDR3 is 14 amino acids long. This chain's CDR3 is CASSQVGGWQPQHF. In DNA, the CDR3 is TGCGCCAGCAGCCAAGTGGGGGGTTGGCAGCCCCAGCATTTT.

The rearrangement joins TRBV20-1 to TRBJ2-5, with D possibly matching TRBD1 (5 bases). V lost 3 bases to trimming and J lost 5 bases, with 7 bases between them. The CDR3 length is 11 residues. Germline CDR1 and CDR2: DFQATT and SNEGSKA (reference sequence). CDR3 bases: TGCAGTGCTAGGCAGGGCGAGACCCAGTACTTC. This codes for CSARQGETQYF.

About this clonotype: A much larger clone lies one base from this, so it may be a read error. The chain employs TRBV4-2 and TRBJ2-3, with D perhaps assigned TRBD1 or TRBD2 (5 bases each). Germline loops: CDR1 LGHNA, CDR2 YNFKEQ. The CDR3 is made up of 15 amino acids. CDR3 sequence reads: CASSHSGASTNTQYF. In nucleotides, the CDR3 is TGTGCCAGCAGCCACTCCGGGGCCTCCACAAATACGCAGTATTTT.

Details on this clonotype: At one end the junction does not follow the germline gene, possibly because of a read error. V usage is TRBV19 and J usage is TRBJ1-5; D gene unclear. This CDR3 has 13 amino acids. Germline lookup yields CDR1 LNHDA and CDR2 SQIVND (reference sequence). This CDR3 reads CASSIGHNEPQHF. The CDR3 DNA follows: TGTGCCAGTAGTATTGGGCACAATGAGCCCCAGCATTTT.

Of note for this clonotype: The junction departs from germline at one end; a sequencing error may be responsible. The chain carries TRBV6-5 and TRBJ2-5; 9 bases map to TRBD2. Germline CDR1 MNHEY, CDR2 SVGAGI. The CDR3 consists of 15 residues. Written as DNA, the CDR3 is TGTGCCAGCAGTTACCAGCGGGGGGCCCAAGAGACTCAGTACTTC. As protein: CASSYQRGAQETQYF.

Worth noting for this clonotype: One base away lies a much larger clone, so this may be a sequencing read error. The chain joins TRBV10-2 to TRBJ2-7; 11 bases are shared with TRBD2. This CDR3 is built from 17 residues. Germline assignment: CDR1 WSHSY and CDR2 SAAADI. V was clipped by 2 bases and J by 0 bases; unmatched bases: 6. CDR3 protein: CASSEISSGGSSYEQYF. In nucleotides, the CDR3 is TGCGCCAGCAGTGAGATTTCTAGCGGGGGGTCCTCCTACGAGCAGTACTTC.

V and J are TRBV14 and TRBJ1-1, with unresolved D. V lost 1 base and J 1 base, leaving 7 bases between the germline ends. CDR1 and CDR2 (germline): SGHDN, FVKESK. The CDR3 is made up of 14 amino acids. The chain's CDR3 is CASSQVTENTEAFF. The CDR3 DNA is TGTGCCAGCAGCCAAGTAACAGAGAACACTGAAGCTTTCTTT.

This clonotype was seen many times. The J gene is TRBJ1-1, the V gene TRBV20-1, with D perhaps matching TRBD1 (6 bases). The CDR3 runs to 15 residues. The V and J ends lost 2 bases and 1 base respectively, with 14 bases between them. Germline V CDR1 and CDR2: DFQATT, SNEGSKA (reference sequence). The chain's CDR3 is CSARIAGEANTEAFF. In nucleotides, the CDR3 is TGCAGTGCTAGAATCGCAGGGGAAGCGAACACTGAAGCTTTCTTT.

This clonotype is medium-sized (0.01 to 0.1%) in the sample. This chain's CDR3 is CASTPPADTYEQYF. CDR3 in DNA: TGTGCCAGCACCCCCCCGGCGGACACCTACGAGCAGTACTTC. The chain is built from TRBV6-1 and TRBJ2-7; D is possibly TRBD1 (5 bases). This CDR3 contains 14 residues. V was clipped by 7 bases and J by 2 bases, with 15 bases between them. The V gene's germline CDR1 is MNHNS and CDR2 SASEGT.

The chain has TRBV11-1 and TRBJ1-1, with 7 nucleotides matching TRBD1. The junction had 6 bases not matched to a gene; V was cut back by 3 bases and J by 5 bases. Per germline, CDR1 SGHAT and CDR2 FQDESV (reference sequence). The CDR3 sequence is 14 residues long. The CDR3, as DNA: TGTGCCAGCAGCTTGGCCCAGGGGGGAACTGAAGCTTTCTTT. Protein product: CASSLAQGGTEAFF.

This clonotype was picked up many times. The V call is TRBV5-1, the J call TRBJ1-5, with D unresolved. There are 15 residues in the CDR3. CDR1 is SGHRS and CDR2 is YFSETQ in the germline V gene. The V end lost 0 bases, the J end lost 0 bases, and 7 bases lay between the germline ends. CDR3 protein: CASSLDIYSNQPQHF. CDR3 DNA sequence: TGCGCCAGCAGCTTGGACATTTATAGCAATCAGCCCCAGCATTTT.

This clonotype was observed a handful of times. V usage is TRBV5-8 and J usage is TRBJ2-5; 7 nucleotides line up with TRBD2. Germline V gives CDR1 SGHTS, CDR2 YDEGEE. There are 15 residues in the CDR3. Unmatched junction bases numbered 3, after V lost 0 bases and J lost 1 base. The CDR3 DNA sequence: TGTGCCAGCAGCTTGGTGACTAGCAGCCAAGAGACCCAGTACTTC. Translated: CASSLVTSSQETQYF.